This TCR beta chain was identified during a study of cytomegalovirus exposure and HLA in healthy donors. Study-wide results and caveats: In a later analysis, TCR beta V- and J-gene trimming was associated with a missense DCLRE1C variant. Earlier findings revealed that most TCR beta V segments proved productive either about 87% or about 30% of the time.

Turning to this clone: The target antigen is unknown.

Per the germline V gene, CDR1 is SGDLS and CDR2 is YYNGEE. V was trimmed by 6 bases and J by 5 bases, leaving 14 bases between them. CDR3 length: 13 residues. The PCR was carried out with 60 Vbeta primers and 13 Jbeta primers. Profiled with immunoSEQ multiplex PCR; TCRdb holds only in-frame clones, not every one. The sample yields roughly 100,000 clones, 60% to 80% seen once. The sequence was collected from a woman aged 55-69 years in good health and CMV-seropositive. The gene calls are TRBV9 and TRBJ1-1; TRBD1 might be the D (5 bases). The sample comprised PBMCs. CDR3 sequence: CASNRRGSTEAFF. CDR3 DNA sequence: TGTGCCAGCAACCGTCGGGGGAGTACTGAAGCTTTCTTT.